This entry lists 23 T cell receptor beta chains sequenced from one sample in a study of blood T cell repertoires in COVID-19. Sequencing used immunoSEQ multiplex PCR; TCRdb keeps in-frame clones, though not all of them. This table has 120,000 to 150,000 clones, 88% appearing once. Sequenced sample: peripheral blood. These TCRs come from a man aged 50 or older with active or convalescent COVID-19.

The chain has TRBV19 and TRBJ1-4, with 12 bases identical to TRBD1. V lost 8 bases and J lost 7; bases outside the gene matches: 5. The length of the CDR3 is 14 residues. Germline loops: CDR1 LNHDA, CDR2 SQIVND (reference sequence). The CDR3 region has the DNA TGTGCCAGTCGGGACAGGGGGCGAGGTGAAAAACTGTTTTTT. Translated: CASRDRGRGEKLFF.

This clone was seen only once. The chain joins TRBV29-1 to TRBJ1-4; D remains unclear. Trimming took off 3 bases at V and 8 bases at J, with 16 bases between the two ends. The length of the CDR3 is 14 residues. The germline V gene has CDR1 SQVTM and CDR2 ANQGSEA. CDR3 sequence (DNA): TGCAGCGTTGATAGTGAGGGAAGAGGAGAAAAACTGTTTTTT. Its protein is CSVDSEGRGEKLFF.

This chain connects TRBV7-9 to TRBJ2-5, with 8 bases aligning to TRBD1. This CDR3 contains 15 residues. V dropped 1 base and J dropped 4; count of bases not matched to a gene: 5. Germline lookup yields CDR1 SEHNR and CDR2 FQNEAQ (reference sequence). The CDR3 sequence: CASSLVAGQGETQYF. CDR3 nucleotide sequence: TGTGCCAGCAGCTTAGTAGCTGGACAGGGAGAGACCCAGTACTTC.

As DNA, the CDR3 is TGTGCCAGCAGCGGGCTACGGCTTGAAAAACTGTTTTTT. Amino acids: CASSGLRLEKLFF. The genes are TRBV11-2 and TRBJ1-4, with D hard to call. CDR3 length equals 13 residues. V was cut by 5 bases and J by 7 bases, with 11 bases left in between. CDR1 is SGHAT and CDR2 is FQNNGV in the germline V gene.

This sequence joins TRBV7-3 and TRBJ1-2; 8 bases align to TRBD1. V shed 5 bases, J shed 8 bases, and the junction held 7 bases outside the gene matches. Germline V lookup: CDR1 SGHTA, CDR2 FQGTGA. CDR3 length: 13 residues. CDR3 region: CASSPTGVGGYTF. CDR3 DNA: TGTGCCAGCAGCCCGACAGGGGTTGGGGGCTACACCTTC.

V gene TRBV2 combines with J gene TRBJ2-5; perhaps TRBD1 as D (5 bases). The V end lost 2 bases, the J end lost 2 bases, and 12 bases lay between the germline ends. CDR3 size: 15 residues. Per the germline V gene, CDR1 is SNHLY and CDR2 is FYNNEI. The CDR3 sequence is CASSESGHNQETQYF. The CDR3 region has the DNA TGTGCCAGCAGTGAATCAGGACATAATCAAGAGACCCAGTACTTC. The whole variable domain, remainder taken from reference TRBV2 and TRBJ2-5, is EPEVTQTPSHQVTQMGQEVILRCVPISNHLYFYWYRQILGQKVEFLVSFYNNEISEKSEIFDDQFSVERPDGSNFTLKIRSTKLEDSAMYFCASSESGHNQETQYFGPGTRLLVL.

The rearrangement uses TRBV7-3 and TRBJ1-2; no reliable D call. Deletions cut 2 bases from V and 5 bases from J, with 9 bases between. Germline CDR1 and CDR2: SGHTA and FQGTGA. The CDR3 has 13 amino acids. CDR3 DNA: TGTGCCAGCAGCTTACACGGCGGATATGGCTACACCTTC. It codes for CASSLHGGYGYTF.

The chain couples TRBV27 to TRBJ2-1, with D possibly TRBD1 on 6 matching bases. V was shortened by 2 bases and J by 3 bases, with 14 bases between the two germline ends. CDR1 and CDR2 (germline): MNHEY, SMNVEV (reference sequence). The CDR3 length is 16 residues. As DNA, the CDR3 is TGTGCCAGCAGTTTAGGCGACAGGATTATCTACAATGAGCAGTTCTTC. It encodes CASSLGDRIIYNEQFF.

As DNA, the CDR3 is TGTGCCAGTAGTATAGCTCCGACAGGTGCCTACGAGCAGTACTTC. Protein product: CASSIAPTGAYEQYF. This rearrangement joins TRBV19 to TRBJ2-7, with D perhaps TRBD1 (6 bases). V gave up 1 base and J gave up 2 bases, with 12 bases separating them. The length of the CDR3 is 15 residues. The germline CDR1 and CDR2 sequences are LNHDA and SQIVND (reference sequence).

The rearrangement uses TRBV2 and TRBJ1-2; D gene uncertain. V lost 6 bases to trimming and J lost 8 bases, with 16 bases between them. The germline V gene has CDR1 SNHLY and CDR2 FYNNEI. The CDR3 spans 13 residues. This CDR3 is CASSFLGSRGYTF. The DNA for the CDR3 is TGTGCCAGCAGCTTTCTCGGGAGTCGGGGCTACACCTTC.

The V and J genes are TRBV9 and TRBJ2-1; 8 positions match TRBD2. The germline V gene encodes CDR1 SGDLS and CDR2 YYNGEE. This CDR3 is built from 15 residues. J gave up 6 bases and V 1 base, and 6 bases lay outside the gene matches. CDR3 bases: TGTGCCAGCAGCGTAACTAGCGGCAGCCTCAATGAGCAGTTCTTC. Its translation: CASSVTSGSLNEQFF.

This clone was picked up a small number of times. The rearrangement joins TRBV11-1 to TRBJ2-7, with 7 bases that match TRBD1. The CDR3 covers 13 residues. Germline V CDR1 and CDR2: SGHAT, FQDESV (reference sequence). V shed 5 bases, J shed 3 bases, and the junction held 4 bases outside the gene matches. The CDR3 is CASSLGQNYEQYF. The CDR3 DNA sequence: TGTGCCAGCAGCCTGGGACAGAACTACGAGCAGTACTTC.

This clone was detected once. V usage is TRBV5-4 and J usage is TRBJ2-5, with no clear D. The V end lost 1 base, the J end lost 5 bases, and 12 bases lay between the germline ends. Germline V lookup: CDR1 SGHNT, CDR2 YYREEE (reference sequence). The CDR3 consists of 14 residues. This CDR3 is CASSLNPHWETQYF. The CDR3 coding sequence is TGTGCCAGCAGCTTGAACCCGCACTGGGAGACCCAGTACTTC.

The CDR3 sequence is CASSFLGAGTYEQYF. Written as DNA, the CDR3 is TGTGCCAGCAGCTTCCTGGGTGCAGGAACCTACGAGCAGTACTTC. The V call is TRBV4-2, the J call TRBJ2-7, with no clear D. Trimming took 5 bases from V and 2 from J, leaving 16 bases between them. Germline V lookup: CDR1 LGHNA, CDR2 YNFKEQ. The CDR3 is made up of 15 amino acids.

A note on this clone: The sample carries other DNA sequences with the same CDR3. The chain employs TRBV18 and TRBJ2-7; 9 positions agree with TRBD1. Germline lookup yields CDR1 KGHSH and CDR2 LQKENI. Trimming removed 3 bases from V and 0 bases from J; junction bases left unmatched: 0. This CDR3 comprises 14 residues. The CDR3 reads CASSPDRGSYEQYF. The CDR3 DNA sequence: TGTGCCAGCTCACCGGACAGGGGCTCCTACGAGCAGTACTTC.

This sequence joins TRBV11-2 and TRBJ1-1; 10 nucleotides line up with TRBD1. The germline V gene has CDR1 SGHAT and CDR2 FQNNGV. The V gene end was trimmed by 1 base and the J gene end by 6 bases; junction bases not matched to a gene: 14. The CDR3 contains 18 residues. CDR3 protein: CASSLGGTGVGRSAEAFF. The CDR3 DNA reads as TGTGCCAGCAGCTTAGGAGGGACAGGGGTTGGAAGGTCTGCTGAAGCTTTCTTT.

In its sample, this clone was seen a few times. The genes are TRBV9 and TRBJ1-6, with D possibly being TRBD1 (6 bases). V was shortened by 4 bases and J by 10 bases, with 18 bases between the two germline ends. This CDR3 is 15 amino acids long. Germline CDR1 SGDLS, CDR2 YYNGEE. CDR3 region: CASSLRPGESSPLHF. CDR3 nucleotide sequence: TGTGCCAGCAGCCTCCGTCCAGGGGAAAGCTCACCCCTCCACTTT. The whole variable domain, remainder taken from reference TRBV9 and TRBJ1-6, is DSGVTQTPKHLITATGQRVTLRCSPRSGDLSVYWYQQSLDQGLQFLIQYYNGEERAKGNILERFSAQQFPDLHSELNLSSLELGDSALYFCASSLRPGESSPLHFGNGTRLTVT.

V is TRBV27 and J is TRBJ2-2; the match to TRBD2 covers 7 bases. Germline V gene sequence: CDR1 MNHEY, CDR2 SMNVEV (reference sequence). CDR3 size: 15 residues. The ends lost 4 bases at V and 5 bases at J; junction bases unmatched: 7. As DNA, the CDR3 is TGTGCCAGCAGTTCCGGGACGGGGGGAACCGGGGAGCTGTTTTTT. As protein: CASSSGTGGTGELFF.

The CDR3 region is CASGYYYEQYF. The CDR3 DNA is TGTGCCAGCGGCTACTACTACGAGCAGTACTTC. V and J are TRBV2 and TRBJ2-7; D is ambiguous. V dropped 8 bases and J dropped 3 bases, with 8 bases sitting between them. The germline V gene has CDR1 SNHLY and CDR2 FYNNEI. This CDR3 has 11 amino acids.

This chain uses TRBV7-9 with TRBJ1-2; no clear D. This CDR3 has 13 residues. V lost 5 bases, J lost 6 bases, and 13 bases lay in between. Germline V lookup: CDR1 SEHNR, CDR2 FQNEAQ (reference sequence). CDR3: CASSPGSTHGYTF. In nucleotides, the CDR3 is TGTGCCAGCAGCCCGGGATCCACGCATGGCTACACCTTC.

The J gene is TRBJ1-2, the V gene TRBV27; 10 bases fit TRBD1. CDR1 is MNHEY, CDR2 SMNVEV, per germline (reference sequence). This CDR3 has 15 residues. V shed 6 bases, J shed 8 bases, and the junction held 12 bases outside the gene matches. The CDR3 DNA follows: TGTGCCAGCAGAATCCTTGGGGGGACAGGGGAAGGCTACACCTTC. This gives the protein CASRILGGTGEGYTF.

V gene TRBV9 combines with J gene TRBJ2-7, with 7 bases identical to TRBD1. CDR3 size: 15 residues. The J segment lost 0 bases and the V segment lost 0 bases, leaving 3 bases of the junction unmatched. CDR1 and CDR2 from the germline V gene are SGDLS and YYNGEE. The CDR3 region has the DNA TGTGCCAGCAGCGTAGACAGGGGCAGCTCCTACGAGCAGTACTTC. This sequence encodes CASSVDRGSSYEQYF.

The chain has TRBV7-9 and TRBJ2-2; 16 bases agree with TRBD2. The germline CDR1 and CDR2 sequences are SEHNR and FQNEAQ (reference sequence). With V trimmed by 5 bases and J by 6 bases, 9 bases remained unmatched. The CDR3 consists of 18 residues. The CDR3 sequence: CASSPQGLAGGPAGELFF. The CDR3 coding sequence is TGTGCCAGCAGCCCACAGGGACTAGCGGGAGGGCCAGCCGGGGAGCTGTTTTTT.